This T cell receptor (beta chain) was found in a study of response to subunit inactivated influenza vaccine. The CDR3 totals 15 residues. Germline V gives CDR1 SGHRS, CDR2 YFSETQ. V shed 4 bases and J 2 bases; nucleotides not matched to a gene: 9. TCRdb passed the RT-PCR reads through MiXCR, listing each CDR3 protein once. The table records about 540,000 distinct CDR3 sequences, approximately 20% of them present only once. This clonotype was seen at least ten times. These data are also associated with another study on T cells expressing NK-cell markers. That paper notes: As the method of synthesis, 5'RACE template switching with UMIs yielded TCR beta cDNA.

The source was CD4+ T cells sorted from PBMCs, collected 12 days after vaccination. J is TRBJ2-7 and V is TRBV5-1; 7 nucleotides align to TRBD1. This clonotype originated in a man in his fifties who received an inactivated influenza vaccine. CDR3 protein: CASSPWDSKPYEQYF. The CDR3 DNA reads TGCGCCAGCAGCCCCTGGGACAGTAAACCCTACGAGCAGTACTTC. The full variable domain, completed using reference TRBV5-1 and TRBJ2-7, is KAGVTQTPRYLIKTRGQQVTLSCSPISGHRSVSWYQQTPGQGLQFLFEYFSETQRNKGNFPGRFSGRQFSNSRSEMNVSTLELGDSALYLCASSPWDSKPYEQYFGPGTRLTVT.